These T cell receptor beta chains were read from a single sample in a study of blood T cell repertoires in COVID-19. The data were produced by immunoSEQ multiplex PCR, yet TCRdb's version contains in-frame clones alone and is incomplete. This sample has 350,000 to 450,000 clones; around 87% occur once, and the top ten carry less than 3.5%. Sequenced: peripheral blood. The receptor set was obtained from a human donor in a cohort sampled during active COVID-19. Both conserved end residues are part of each CDR3. Each record gives: V gene, CDR3 protein.

v_call: TRBV7-6; cdr3_aa: CASSLGAGRTDTQYF
v_call: TRBV9; cdr3_aa: CASSVVGTSGNEQFF
v_call: TRBV5-1; cdr3_aa: CASSYGTGGEGYEQYF
v_call: TRBV29-1; cdr3_aa: CSVLTSGAEQFF
v_call: TRBV12-1; cdr3_aa: CASSPRDRGFNQPQHF
v_call: TRBV5-1; cdr3_aa: CASSLAGTGSSTDTQYF
v_call: TRBV5-1; cdr3_aa: CASSLGDRGPETQYF
v_call: TRBV19; cdr3_aa: CASSQTGTETQYF
v_call: TRBV3-1/TRBV3-2; cdr3_aa: CASSPGGPEGYNEQFF
v_call: TRBV15; cdr3_aa: CATSRDRTNSPFIGYTF
v_call: TRBV5-4; cdr3_aa: CASSPDFNYGYTF
v_call: TRBV3-1/TRBV3-2; cdr3_aa: CASRRFYGAGELFF
v_call: TRBV7-8; cdr3_aa: CATHGTSGTDTQYF
v_call: TRBV7-3; cdr3_aa: CASSLARHTEAFF
v_call: TRBV7-9; cdr3_aa: CASSAGTAGEKLFF
v_call: TRBV6-6; cdr3_aa: CASSYPWENTDTQYF
v_call: TRBV7-2; cdr3_aa: CASSATGFAGNTIYF
v_call: TRBV5-1; cdr3_aa: CASSWTSGAQETQYF
v_call: TRBV11-3; cdr3_aa: CASSFGGRSEAFF
v_call: TRBV11-3; cdr3_aa: CASSRGGLYEQYF
v_call: TRBV28; cdr3_aa: CASSRGEAFF
v_call: TRBV5-1; cdr3_aa: CASSSNTNRQKLFF
v_call: TRBV28; cdr3_aa: CASSRPGLNEQYF
v_call: TRBV11-2; cdr3_aa: CASSTLQGSYNEQFF
v_call: TRBV2; cdr3_aa: CASSELGRGTGANVLTF
v_call: TRBV4-1; cdr3_aa: CASSQTNLAGGRFF
v_call: TRBV6-5; cdr3_aa: CASRPGLAGGEQFF
v_call: TRBV15; cdr3_aa: CATSRDLAQETQYF
v_call: TRBV19; cdr3_aa: CASSGSGWGGVSYNEQFF
v_call: TRBV7-9; cdr3_aa: CASSSSGGTYEQYF
v_call: TRBV11-2; cdr3_aa: CASSPGNYQADTQYF
v_call: TRBV2; cdr3_aa: CASSEGGGTIPYEQYF
v_call: TRBV27; cdr3_aa: CAVGRAGDYGYTF
v_call: TRBV29-1; cdr3_aa: CSGGDSSYEQYF
v_call: TRBV30; cdr3_aa: CAWTELAGVVYNEQFF